The clone carrying this TCR beta chain was detected only a few times. The antigen is undetermined. PCR was run on genomic DNA. A primer set of 30 forward and 13 reverse primers amplified the CDR3. TCRdb analysed the multiplex PCR reads with MiXCR anew, one entry per CDR3 protein. The sample consists of 250,000 or so distinct CDR3 sequences, around 47% of them appearing once. This sample is part of a study of type 1 and type 2 diabetes patients. Findings of the study overall: Groups were not age- or gender-matched, which may bias interpretation.

Germline CDR1 reads LGHNA; CDR2 reads YNFKEQ. With 0 bases removed from V and 6 bases from J, the gap between germline ends came to 14 bases. CDR3 size: 16 residues. Sequenced input: peripheral blood mononuclear cells (PBMCs). The chain combines TRBV4-2 with TRBJ2-2, with D tentatively TRBD2 (6 bases). The sequence was collected from a young man with type 2 diabetes. CDR3 sequence (DNA): TGTGCCAGCAGCCAAGAGGAGGGTGGGGTTCCCGGGGAGCTGTTTTTT. This translates into CASSQEEGGVPGELFF.